The TCR beta chain under discussion was sequenced for a study of blood T cell repertoires in COVID-19. The wider study: The analysed material was cDNA or gDNA that came from T cells, B-cell-depleted T cells, or PBMCs.

Recovery among Cohort 3 donors was established by two negative PCRs, clearance, or symptom resolution. V gave up 7 bases and J gave up 8 bases; unmatched junction bases: 4. Germline lookup yields CDR1 MNHEY and CDR2 SVGAGI. The CDR3 extends over 12 amino acids. Method: immunoSEQ multiplex PCR; TCRdb's copy keeps in-frame clones and lacks some. The sample carries some 170,000 clones, roughly 88% recorded once. J is TRBJ1-2 and V is TRBV6-5; TRBD1 aligns across 10 bases. The sample was PBMCs or T cells enriched from blood (not recorded which). This clonotype was obtained from a man between 45 and 60 years old who had recovered from COVID-19. The CDR3 DNA reads TGTGCCAGCACCTGGGACAGGGGAGGCTACACCTTC. Protein: CASTWDRGGYTF.